The source of this T cell receptor (beta chain) is a study of T cells expressing NK-cell markers. Study overall: Sequencing of TCR beta repertoires drew on sorted CD3+CD56+NKG2C+, CD3+CD56+NKG2C- and CD3+CD56-NKG2C+ T cells. Seropositivity for HCMV was found in seven of the eight sequenced donors, with one seronegative. Regarding the study as a whole: Several donors showed these clonotypes also leading the CD3+CD56-NKG2C+ fraction.

Details on this clonotype: The target antigen is unknown.

TCRdb re-called the 5' RACE reads, yielding one record per CDR3 amino acid sequence without DNA. The ten top clones account for about 10%, within a sample of about 410,000 distinct CDR3 sequences. Germline V gene lookup returns CDR1 SGHTA and CDR2 FQGNSA. This CDR3 has 13 residues. The material sequenced was blood T cells: a sorted CD56 or NKG2C T cell subset, CD4+ or CD8+ T cells, or bulk PBMC T cells (not recorded which). The source is a woman aged 50 to 60 in good health. This sequence joins TRBV7-2 and TRBJ2-1. This CDR3 reads CASSSTSFPLQFF. Variable domain in full (rest from reference TRBV7-2 and TRBJ2-1): GAGVSQSPSNKVTEKGKDVELRCDPISGHTALYWYRQSLGQGLEFLIYFQGNSAPDKSGLPSDRFSAERTGGSVSTLTIQRTQQEDSAVYLCASSSTSFPLQFFGPGTRLTVL.